This T cell receptor beta chain was sequenced for a study of T cell responses to AZD1222 COVID-19 vaccine. Sequenced by immunoSEQ multiplex PCR; TCRdb stores in-frame clones only, minus some. The sample records approximately 110,000 clones, 92% being singletons. The material sequenced was peripheral blood, taken 28 days after the second AZD1222 dose. This clonotype was obtained from an adult who received the AZD1222 COVID-19 vaccine.

The DNA for the CDR3 is TGTGCCAGCTCACCAGCGGGACAGGAAGCTTTCTTT. As protein: CASSPAGQEAFF. The chain joins TRBV18 to TRBJ1-1, with TRBD1 matching 7 bases. V lost 2 bases to trimming and J lost 8 bases; unmatched junction nucleotides: 2. In germline, CDR1 is KGHSH, CDR2 LQKENI. The CDR3 consists of 12 residues.